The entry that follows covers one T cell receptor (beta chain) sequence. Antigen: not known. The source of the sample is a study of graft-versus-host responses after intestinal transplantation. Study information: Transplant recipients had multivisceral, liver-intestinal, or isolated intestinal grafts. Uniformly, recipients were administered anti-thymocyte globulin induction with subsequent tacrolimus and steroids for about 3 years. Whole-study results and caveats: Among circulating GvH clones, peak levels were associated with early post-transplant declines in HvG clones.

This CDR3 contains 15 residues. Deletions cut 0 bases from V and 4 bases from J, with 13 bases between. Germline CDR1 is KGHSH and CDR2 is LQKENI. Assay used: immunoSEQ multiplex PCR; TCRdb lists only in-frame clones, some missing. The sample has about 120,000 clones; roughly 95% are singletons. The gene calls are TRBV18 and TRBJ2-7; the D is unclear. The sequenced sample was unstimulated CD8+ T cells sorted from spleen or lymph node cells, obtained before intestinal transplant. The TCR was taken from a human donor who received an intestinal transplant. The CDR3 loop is CASSPPSWEKYEQYF. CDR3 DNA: TGTGCCAGCTCACCACCTTCGTGGGAAAAATACGAGCAGTACTTC.